This entry describes one TCR beta chain. Its antigen is undetermined. The source of the sample is a study of blood T cells in healthy people across ages. Isolation per sample recovered at least 7 million PBMCs. Using a J-beta primer mix together with a sample-barcoded 5' primer, a second PCR was run for about 6 to 12 cycles. TCRdb used MiXCR to reprocess the 5' RACE reads, holding one entry per CDR3 protein. The repertoire holds about 800,000 distinct CDR3 sequences, 58% seen once, with around 20% in the top ten. Overall study results and limits: While age rose, TCR beta diversity per million T cells dropped in a roughly linear way.

Trimming removed 3 bases from V and 4 bases from J, with 11 bases in between. The CDR3 totals 14 residues. CDR1 and CDR2 from the germline V gene are SEHNR and FQNEAQ (reference sequence). Source material: blood. The V call is TRBV7-9, the J call TRBJ2-3; a possible D gene is TRBD2 (6 bases). The TCR sequence derives from a young man in good health. The CDR3 DNA follows: TGTGCCAGCAGCTTGGAGGGGATGGCAGATACGCAGTATTTT. Translating it yields CASSLEGMADTQYF.